The next 21 T cell receptor beta chains were all read from a single sample in a study of T cell responses to AZD1222 COVID-19 vaccine. Profiled with immunoSEQ multiplex PCR; TCRdb holds only in-frame clones, not every one. The table lists around 100,000 clones, 88% of them singletons. The starting material was peripheral blood, obtained on day 0 of AZD1222 vaccination. Receptors were obtained from an adult in good health.

The table lists this clone with a count of one. The chain is built from TRBV28 and TRBJ2-7; TRBD2 matches at 10 bases. The ends lost 5 bases at V and 7 bases at J; junction bases unmatched: 8. The CDR3 totals 14 residues. Germline lookup yields CDR1 MDHEN and CDR2 SYDVKM. The CDR3: CASSTSGARREQYF. CDR3 DNA: TGTGCCAGCAGTACTAGCGGGGCCCGGAGAGAGCAGTACTTC.

The CDR3 region is CASSHRDRANYGYTF. The CDR3 DNA sequence: TGCGCCAGCAGCCACAGGGACAGGGCGAACTATGGCTACACCTTC. The V call is TRBV4-3, the J call TRBJ1-2, with 9 bases aligning to TRBD1. Germline V gives CDR1 LGHNA, CDR2 YSLEER. With 3 bases clipped from V and 2 bases from J, the junction kept 4 bases outside the gene matches. The CDR3 loop spans 15 amino acids.

V gene TRBV9 combines with J gene TRBJ2-7; D might be TRBD1 (5 bases). The CDR3 length is 16 residues. The V end was cut by 2 bases, the J end by 5 bases, with 20 bases between. The germline CDR1 and CDR2 sequences are SGDLS and YYNGEE. CDR3 sequence: CASSVAPWGGTNEQYF. CDR3 DNA: TGTGCCAGCAGCGTTGCTCCCTGGGGCGGTACCAACGAGCAGTACTTC. Using reference TRBV9 and TRBJ2-7 for the parts outside the CDR3, the full variable domain is DSGVTQTPKHLITATGQRVTLRCSPRSGDLSVYWYQQSLDQGLQFLIQYYNGEERAKGNILERFSAQQFPDLHSELNLSSLELGDSALYFCASSVAPWGGTNEQYFGPGTRLTVT.

This chain links TRBV9 with TRBJ2-5; 10 nucleotides match TRBD2. The CDR3 covers 16 residues. After removal of 0 bases from V and 5 bases from J, the junction contained 7 bases not matched to a gene. In germline, CDR1 is SGDLS, CDR2 YYNGEE. This chain's CDR3 is CASSVGGAGGWETQYF. CDR3 in DNA: TGTGCCAGCAGCGTAGGAGGAGCGGGAGGGTGGGAGACCCAGTACTTC.

The chain couples TRBV2 to TRBJ2-5, with 13 bases fitting TRBD2. CDR1 and CDR2 (germline): SNHLY, FYNNEI. CDR3 length: 16 residues. V gave up 6 bases and J gave up 4 bases; unmatched junction bases: 8. The CDR3 is CASSWTSGSFGETQYF. The CDR3 DNA sequence: TGTGCCAGCAGCTGGACTAGCGGGAGTTTCGGAGAGACCCAGTACTTC.

This rearrangement joins TRBV4-1 to TRBJ2-7; 10 nucleotides align to TRBD1. With V trimmed by 0 bases and J by 2 bases, 1 base remained unmatched. CDR1 is MGHRA, CDR2 YSYEKL, per germline. The CDR3 consists of 15 residues. CDR3 region: CASSQDGTGAYEQYF. CDR3 in DNA: TGCGCCAGCAGCCAAGATGGGACAGGGGCCTACGAGCAGTACTTC.

The chain is built from TRBV3-1 (or the pseudogene TRBV3-2) and TRBJ2-1; 7 bases match TRBD2. Germline V CDR1 and CDR2: LGHDT, YNNKEL (reference sequence). There are 16 residues in the CDR3. J was trimmed by 0 bases and V by 4 bases; bases with no gene match: 6. The CDR3 region has the DNA TGTGCCAGCAGCCGGACTAGTCTAAGCTCCTACAATGAGCAGTTCTTC. Its translation is CASSRTSLSSYNEQFF.

The V call is TRBV28, the J call TRBJ1-5; 9 bases agree with TRBD1. This CDR3 region has 15 residues. The germline V gene encodes CDR1 MDHEN and CDR2 SYDVKM. Trimming cost V 2 bases and J 5 bases; bases outside gene matches: 4. CDR3 coding DNA: TGTGCCAGCAGTTTAGGGGGACAGGGCGATCAGCCCCAGCATTTT. This encodes CASSLGGQGDQPQHF.

The chain couples TRBV6-2 or TRBV6-3 to TRBJ1-5; D remains ambiguous. This CDR3 has 13 amino acids. The germline CDR1 and CDR2 sequences are MNHEY and SVGEGT. Trimming shortened V by 4 bases and J by 4 bases, and 8 bases separated the two germline ends. CDR3 protein: CASSSEVNQPQHF. Written as DNA, the CDR3 is TGTGCCAGCAGTTCCGAGGTTAATCAGCCCCAGCATTTT.

This clone was counted only a few times. This chain connects TRBV2 to TRBJ2-7, with a tentative D call TRBD1 (5 bases). CDR3 size: 13 residues. The ends were cut back, 7 bases at V and 2 bases at J, with 12 bases in the middle. Germline V CDR1 and CDR2: SNHLY, FYNNEI. The CDR3 bases are TGTGCCAGCAACCCCGACAGAACCTACGAGCAGTACTTC. Amino acid sequence: CASNPDRTYEQYF. Using reference TRBV2 and TRBJ2-7 for the parts outside the CDR3, the full variable domain is EPEVTQTPSHQVTQMGQEVILRCVPISNHLYFYWYRQILGQKVEFLVSFYNNEISEKSEIFDDQFSVERPDGSNFTLKIRSTKLEDSAMYFCASNPDRTYEQYFGPGTRLTVT.

The chain uses TRBV24-1 and TRBJ1-2; D remains ambiguous. CDR3 length: 12 residues. The germline gives CDR1 KGHDR, CDR2 SFDVKD. Trimming pared 6 bases from V and 8 bases from J, leaving 12 bases between. CDR3 sequence (DNA): TGTGCCACCAGTACAGCGCTTCTGGGCTACACCTTC. Protein product: CATSTALLGYTF.

The chain combines TRBV6-2 or TRBV6-3 with TRBJ2-7; 9 bases align to TRBD2. Germline assignment: CDR1 MNHEY and CDR2 SVGEGT. The CDR3 has 15 amino acids. J lost 3 bases, V lost 4 bases, and 7 bases had no gene match. DNA of the CDR3: TGTGCCAGCAGTTCGCCGCTAGCGGGGTACTACGAGCAGTACTTC. Translated, it gives CASSSPLAGYYEQYF.

The V call is TRBV28, the J call TRBJ2-7; possibly TRBD2 for D (5 bases). This CDR3 is built from 14 residues. Trimming cost V 6 bases and J 2 bases, with 14 bases left between them. Germline CDR1 reads MDHEN; CDR2 reads SYDVKM. The CDR3 region is CASRTQGRTYEQYF. The DNA for the CDR3 is TGTGCCAGCAGAACGCAAGGGAGAACCTACGAGCAGTACTTC.

The J gene is TRBJ1-1, the V gene TRBV19, with 10 bases fitting TRBD1. The CDR3 length is 16 residues. Germline CDR1 reads LNHDA; CDR2 reads SQIVND (reference sequence). J was trimmed by 4 bases and V by 9 bases; bases with no gene match: 14. The CDR3 DNA follows: TGTGCCAGCAGAAAAAGACAGGGGGCGCGAGGCACTGAAGCTTTCTTT. Protein sequence: CASRKRQGARGTEAFF.

The CDR3 here is CASSPRGISYEQYF. The DNA for the CDR3 is TGTGCCAGCAGCCCCCGCGGGATCTCCTACGAGCAGTACTTC. This chain uses TRBV3-1 (or the pseudogene TRBV3-2) with TRBJ2-7; TRBD2 might be the D (6 bases). This CDR3 is built from 14 residues. Deletions cut 4 bases from V and 0 bases from J, with 10 bases between. Germline V gene sequence: CDR1 LGHDT, CDR2 YNNKEL (reference sequence).

CDR3 bases: TGTGCCAGCAGTGAACTCCCAAGCAATCAGCCCCAGCATTTT. It codes for CASSELPSNQPQHF. The chain employs TRBV6-1 and TRBJ1-5; no definite D call. Between the trimmed V and J ends, which lost 2 bases and 1 base, there was a span of 6 bases. In germline, CDR1 is MNHNS, CDR2 SASEGT. The CDR3 loop spans 14 amino acids.

The chain combines TRBV25-1 with TRBJ2-7; D may be TRBD2 (6 bases). The CDR3 has 14 residues. V lost 4 bases to trimming and J lost 6 bases, with 16 bases between them. Germline V gene lookup returns CDR1 MGHDK and CDR2 SYGVNS. CDR3 residues: CASSGRLGSVEQYF. The CDR3 DNA sequence: TGTGCCAGCAGTGGAAGACTAGGCTCGGTCGAGCAGTACTTC.

The rearrangement links TRBV11-3 to TRBJ2-7; 8 bases are a match to TRBD1. This CDR3 comprises 15 residues. Germline lookup yields CDR1 SGHNT and CDR2 YENEEA. V shed 5 bases, J shed 6 bases, and the junction held 12 bases outside the gene matches. CDR3 DNA: TGTGCCAGCAGCCCACGGGGCAGGGGGCTTGGCGAGCAGTACTTC. Protein product: CASSPRGRGLGEQYF.

The V gene is TRBV6-6, the J gene TRBJ2-1, with 7 bases fitting TRBD2. The germline V gene encodes CDR1 MNHNY and CDR2 SVGAGI (reference sequence). CDR3 length: 14 amino acids. J lost 2 bases, V lost 8 bases, and 6 bases had no gene match. The CDR3, as DNA: TGTGCCAGCCTACTGCGGGAGACCTACAATGAGCAGTTCTTC. Its protein product is CASLLRETYNEQFF.

The CDR3 spells CASSETPGGGRSTDTQYF. CDR3 sequence (DNA): TGTGCCAGCAGTGAAACCCCGGGAGGTGGGCGGAGCACAGATACGCAGTATTTT. The V gene is TRBV6-1, the J gene TRBJ2-3, with TRBD2 identical over 7 bases. J lost 0 bases, V lost 2 bases, and 11 bases had no gene match. The CDR3 runs to 18 residues. Per germline, CDR1 MNHNS and CDR2 SASEGT.

This chain links TRBV7-6 with TRBJ1-1, with D uncertain. V lost 4 bases and J 4 bases, leaving 10 bases between the germline ends. The CDR3 length is 13 residues. CDR1 is SGHVS and CDR2 is FNYEAQ in the germline V gene. In DNA, the CDR3 is TGTGCCAGCAGCTCTCGGGAGGCCACTGAAGCTTTCTTT. This encodes CASSSREATEAFF.